The 5 T cell receptor beta chains listed next were all sequenced from one sample in a study of T-cell reconstitution after alpha-beta-depleted transplantation in children. This sample's TCRbeta library carried unique molecular identifier barcodes. In TCRdb, the PCR reads were re-called with MiXCR into one record per CDR3 protein. This table holds fewer than 1 million distinct CDR3 sequences, roughly 15% found once. The sample consisted of PBMCs, mostly from graft donor cells, taken 360 days after TCRalphabeta/CD19-depleted stem cell transplant. Source of these receptors: a male patient younger than 18 who had a stem cell transplant for acute lymphoblastic leukemia, so the T cells may come from the graft donor.

This clonotype has more than one count but fewer than ten. The chain has TRBV29-1 and TRBJ1-2; D might be TRBD1 (5 bases). Germline V lookup: CDR1 SQVTM, CDR2 ANQGSEA. The CDR3 loop spans 11 amino acids. Trimming removed 7 bases at V and 3 bases at J, with 9 bases between. This CDR3 reads CSAGGDYGYTF. CDR3 in DNA: TGCAGCGCCGGGGGGGACTATGGCTACACCTTC.

This clonotype was seen only a few times. This chain joins TRBV5-1 and TRBJ1-2, with D unclear. From germline, CDR1 is SGHRS and CDR2 YFSETQ. The CDR3 runs to 13 residues. Trimming shortened V by 2 bases and J by 4 bases, and 9 bases separated the two germline ends. CDR3 residues: CASSFSVSYGYTF. CDR3 nucleotides: TGCGCCAGCAGCTTCTCGGTGTCCTATGGCTACACCTTC.

This clonotype was recorded a few times. The chain couples TRBV30 to TRBJ2-4, with a weak D call TRBD2 (6 bases). Trimming took off 2 bases at V and 0 bases at J, with 11 bases between the two ends. This CDR3 is built from 15 residues. Germline V gene sequence: CDR1 GTSNPN, CDR2 SVGIG (reference sequence). The CDR3 sequence is CAWSSPGLAKNIQYF. The CDR3, as DNA: TGTGCCTGGAGTTCTCCGGGACTAGCCAAAAACATTCAGTACTTC.

This clonotype has a handful of counts. V is TRBV5-1 and J is TRBJ2-7, with 10 positions matching TRBD2. Germline loops: CDR1 SGHRS, CDR2 YFSETQ. The CDR3 totals 14 residues. Trimming took 2 bases from V and 3 from J; bases not matched to a gene: 2. The CDR3 loop reads CASSFTSGDYEQYF. For the CDR3, the DNA is TGCGCCAGCAGCTTCACTAGCGGGGACTACGAGCAGTACTTC.

In this sample, this clonotype turned up many times. This chain uses TRBV7-9 with TRBJ2-3, with 8 bases that match TRBD1. The CDR3 totals 15 residues. V lost 5 bases, J lost 2 bases, and 6 bases stayed unmatched. Germline CDR1 reads SEHNR; CDR2 reads FQNEAQ (reference sequence). The DNA of the CDR3 is TGTGCCAGCAGCGTTGGACAGGGATACACAGATACGCAGTATTTT. Its translation is CASSVGQGYTDTQYF.